Sequencing of this TCR beta chain was carried out in a study of blood T cell repertoires in COVID-19. The wider study: The cDNA or gDNA used as material had been derived from T cells, B-cell-depleted T cells, or PBMCs.

Sequencing was performed with immunoSEQ multiplex PCR; in TCRdb, only in-frame clones are kept and a portion is missing. This sample has a few hundred thousand clones; 70% to 90% occur once, and the top ten carry more than 1.5%. CDR1 and CDR2 from the germline V gene are MNHEY and SVGEGT. The CDR3 totals 17 residues. J was trimmed by 0 bases and V by 2 bases; bases with no gene match: 8. The table lists this clone with a count of one. The sample consisted of PBMCs or T cells enriched from blood (not recorded which). The chain employs TRBV6-2 or TRBV6-3 and TRBJ2-3, with 7 nucleotides matching TRBD2. This sequence originates from a man aged 35 to 55 who had recovered from COVID-19. The CDR3 DNA follows: TGTGCCAGCAGTTACCCCCATGGGACTACCAGCACAGATACGCAGTATTTT. This encodes CASSYPHGTTSTDTQYF.